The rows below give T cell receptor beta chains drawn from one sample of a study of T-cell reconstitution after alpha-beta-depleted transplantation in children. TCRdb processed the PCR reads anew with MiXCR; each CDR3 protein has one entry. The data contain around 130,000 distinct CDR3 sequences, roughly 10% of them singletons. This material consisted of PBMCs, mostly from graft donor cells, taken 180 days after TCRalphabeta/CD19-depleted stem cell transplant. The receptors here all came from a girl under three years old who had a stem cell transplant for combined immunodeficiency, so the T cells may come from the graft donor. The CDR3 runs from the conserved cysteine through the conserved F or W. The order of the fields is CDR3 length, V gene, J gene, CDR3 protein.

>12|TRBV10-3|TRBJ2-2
CAISEGAGELFF
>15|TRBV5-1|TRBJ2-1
CASSFLAGGRGEQFF
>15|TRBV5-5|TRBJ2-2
CASSGRDQNTGELFF
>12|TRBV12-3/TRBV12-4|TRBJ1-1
CASSSSWREAFF
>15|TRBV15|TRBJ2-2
CATEGIPPNTGELFF
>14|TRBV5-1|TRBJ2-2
CASSHSGDTGELFF
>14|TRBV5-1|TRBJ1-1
CASSLGHKNTEAFF
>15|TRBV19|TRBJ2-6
CASSSSGSGANVLTF
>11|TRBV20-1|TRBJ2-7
CSAGPSYEQYF
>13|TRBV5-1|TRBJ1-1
CASSNFRGRGAFF
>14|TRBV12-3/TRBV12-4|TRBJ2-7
CASSPLAGGGEQYF
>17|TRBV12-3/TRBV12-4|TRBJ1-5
CASSPRAGEPGNQPQHF
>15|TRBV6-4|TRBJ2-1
CASSVESGRVDEQFF
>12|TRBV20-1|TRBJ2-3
CSARDGTDTQYF